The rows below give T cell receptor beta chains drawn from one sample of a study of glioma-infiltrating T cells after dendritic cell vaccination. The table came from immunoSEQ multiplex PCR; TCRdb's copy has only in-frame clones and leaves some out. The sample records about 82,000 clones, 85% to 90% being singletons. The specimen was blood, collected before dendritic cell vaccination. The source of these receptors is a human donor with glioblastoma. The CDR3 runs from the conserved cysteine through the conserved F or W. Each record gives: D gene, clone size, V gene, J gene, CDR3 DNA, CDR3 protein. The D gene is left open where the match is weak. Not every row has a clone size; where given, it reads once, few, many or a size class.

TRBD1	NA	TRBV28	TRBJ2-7	TGTGCCACCCTCCGAGTCGGCAGGGGGCTAGCATACGAGCAGTACTTC	CATLRVGRGLAYEQYF
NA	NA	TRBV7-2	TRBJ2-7	TGTGCCAGCAGCTTAGACGCAGGGAGGTACGAGCAGTACTTC	CASSLDAGRYEQYF
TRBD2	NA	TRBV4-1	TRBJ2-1	TGCGCCAGCAGCCCCATAGGCGGGACTAGCGGCTACAATGAGCAGTTCTTC	CASSPIGGTSGYNEQFF
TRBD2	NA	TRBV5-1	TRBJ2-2	TGCGCCAGCAGGGCAACGGGACTAGCGTCCGGGGAGCTGTTTTTT	CASRATGLASGELFF
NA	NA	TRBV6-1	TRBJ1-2	TGTGCCACCGAAGTGGGGCGCAGGGACTATGGCTACACCTTC	CATEVGRRDYGYTF
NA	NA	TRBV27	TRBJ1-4	TGTGCCAGCAGTTTATCGTCGGGCCTGGGGAGTGAAAAACTGTTTTTT	CASSLSSGLGSEKLFF
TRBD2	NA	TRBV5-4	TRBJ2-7	TGTGCCAGCAGCCGAGTGGGGTTAGCGGGATACGAGCAGTACTTC	CASSRVGLAGYEQYF
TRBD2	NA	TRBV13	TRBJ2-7	TGTGCCAGCAGCAAGGGACTAGCGGACTACGAGCAGTACTTC	CASSKGLADYEQYF
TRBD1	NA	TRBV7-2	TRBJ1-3	TGTGCCAGCAGCTCGGGACAGTTCTCTGGAAACACCATATATTTT	CASSSGQFSGNTIYF
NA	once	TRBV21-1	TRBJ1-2	TGTGCCAGCAGCCGCCGGGACAGGGGCTATGGCTACACCTTC	CASSRRDRGYGYTF
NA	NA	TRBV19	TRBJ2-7	TGTGCCAGTAGATTGGGGGCGGGTAGCTCCTACGAGCAGTACTTC	CASRLGAGSSYEQYF
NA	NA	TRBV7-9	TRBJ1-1	TGTGCCAGCACTATTGGTTGGCAGGGGAGGGACACTGAAGCTTTCTTT	CASTIGWQGRDTEAFF
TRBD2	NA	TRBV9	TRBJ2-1	TGTGCCAGCAGCGTAGGAACTAGCGGGGGGAATGAGCAGTTCTTC	CASSVGTSGGNEQFF
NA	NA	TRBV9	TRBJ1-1	TGTGCCAGCAGCGTAGATCTTTCGGTGAACACTGAAGCTTTCTTT	CASSVDLSVNTEAFF
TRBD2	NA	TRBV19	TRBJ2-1	TGTGCCAGTAGTATTTCGGGGACTAGCGAGTACAATGAGCAGTTCTTC	CASSISGTSEYNEQFF
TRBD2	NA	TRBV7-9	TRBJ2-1	TGTGCCAGCAGCTTAGTCTGGACTAGCGGGAGGGATTGGGGTGAGCAGTTCTTC	CASSLVWTSGRDWGEQFF
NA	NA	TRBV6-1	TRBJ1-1	TGTGCCAGCAGACTTGGTGAAACGAACACTGAAGCTTTCTTT	CASRLGETNTEAFF
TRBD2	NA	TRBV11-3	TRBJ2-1	TGTGCCAGCAGCCCCTTAGGGCTAGCGGTTTACAATGAGCAGTTCTTC	CASSPLGLAVYNEQFF
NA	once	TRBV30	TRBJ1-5	TGTGCCTGGAGTACAGGGAATCAGCCCCAGCATTTT	CAWSTGNQPQHF
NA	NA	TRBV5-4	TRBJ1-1	TGTGCCAGCAGCTTGGTGGGGAGCAACACTGAAGCTTTCTTT	CASSLVGSNTEAFF
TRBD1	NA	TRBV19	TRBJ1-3	TGTGCCAGTAGCCTCGGACAGGGGTCTCTTAGCTCTGGAAACACCATATATTTT	CASSLGQGSLSSGNTIYF
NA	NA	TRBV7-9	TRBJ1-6	TGTGCCAGCAGCTTAGCAGGAGGCTCACCCCTCCACTTT	CASSLAGGSPLHF
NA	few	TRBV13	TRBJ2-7	TGTGCCAGCAGCTTTTACAGGGAGTACGAGCAGTACTTC	CASSFYREYEQYF
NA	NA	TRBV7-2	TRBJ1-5	TGTGCCAGCAGCTCTTCAGGGTACAGGCGGAATCAGCCCCAGCATTTT	CASSSSGYRRNQPQHF
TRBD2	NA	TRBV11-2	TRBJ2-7	TGTGCCAGCAGCATAACTAGCGGGAGCGGAGAGCAGTACTTC	CASSITSGSGEQYF
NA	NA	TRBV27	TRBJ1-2	TGTGCCAGCAGTTTAAGCAGGGGACGTGGCTACACCTTC	CASSLSRGRGYTF
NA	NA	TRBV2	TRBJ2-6	TGTGCCAGCAGTGTGGCAGGGCCTACTGGGGCCAACGTCCTGACTTTC	CASSVAGPTGANVLTF
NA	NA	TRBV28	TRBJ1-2	TGTGCCAGCAGTTTAGAGACAGCTTATGGCTACACCTTC	CASSLETAYGYTF
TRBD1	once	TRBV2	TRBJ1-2	TGTGCCAGCAATAAGTTAATGACAGGGGGCCTCGATGGCTACACCTTC	CASNKLMTGGLDGYTF
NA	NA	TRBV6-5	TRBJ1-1	TGTGCCAGCAGTTCCCCCGTCGGCACTGAAGCTTTCTTT	CASSSPVGTEAFF
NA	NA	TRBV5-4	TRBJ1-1	TGTGCCAGCAGCTTGGCCCCAGGGGTGAACACTGAAGCTTTCTTT	CASSLAPGVNTEAFF
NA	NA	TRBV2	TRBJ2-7	TGTGCCAGCAGTGTTACAGACTACGAGCAGTACTTC	CASSVTDYEQYF
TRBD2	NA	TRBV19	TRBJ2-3	TGTGCCAGTAGTATAGGTGGGACTAGCGGGAGAGATACGCAGTATTTT	CASSIGGTSGRDTQYF
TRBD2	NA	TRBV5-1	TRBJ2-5	TGCGCCAGCAGCGAACAACTAGCGGGGGGGCAGGAGACCCAGTACTTC	CASSEQLAGGQETQYF
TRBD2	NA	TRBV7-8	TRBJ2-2	TGTGCCAGCACGACTAGCGGGGGACACACCGGGGAGCTGTTTTTT	CASTTSGGHTGELFF
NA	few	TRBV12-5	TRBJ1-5	TGTGCTAGTCGGAACAGGGTAGATCAGCCCCAGCATTTT	CASRNRVDQPQHF
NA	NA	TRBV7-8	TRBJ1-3	TGTGCCAGCAGCATCCACAGGGTCCCTGGAAACACCATATATTTT	CASSIHRVPGNTIYF
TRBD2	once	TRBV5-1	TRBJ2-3	TGCGCCAGCAGCTTGGGATATAGCGGGGGGGCTACAGATACGCAGTATTTT	CASSLGYSGGATDTQYF
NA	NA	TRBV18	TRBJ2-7	TGTGCCAGCTCTCGACAGGCCTCCTACGAGCAGTACTTC	CASSRQASYEQYF
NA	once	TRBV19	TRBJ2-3	TGTGCCAGTAGTACAATATTCAGGGTTTTGCTTGGCACAGATACGCAGTATTTT	CASSTIFRVLLGTDTQYF
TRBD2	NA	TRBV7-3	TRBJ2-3	TGTGCCAGCAGCGGAGGGGGAGCGGGGGGCGCAGATACGCAGTATTTT	CASSGGGAGGADTQYF